The next 23 T cell receptor beta chains were all read from a single sample in a study of T-cell reconstitution after alpha-beta-depleted transplantation in children (dated by TCRdb to the mid-2010s). Library preparation was by PCR. TCRdb names Illumina HiSeq 2500 as the instrument used. TCR library preparation used molecular barcoding, with unique molecular identifiers applied to normalize quantification of the TCRbeta repertoire. Using fastp at Q25 and MiXCR, TCRdb reprocessed the public reads and kept productive beta chains. A single entry per CDR3 protein holds the most common genes and DNA from its merged rows. For this sample the table gives 250,000 to 350,000 distinct CDR3 sequences, of which more than 9% were detected only once. Around a tenth of the sample is held by the ten biggest clonotypes. The sequenced sample was PBMCs from the stem cell graft donor, obtained from the stem cell graft. Receptor source: a human donor who donated a stem cell graft to a child with SCID.

This clonotype was counted ten times or more. V gene TRBV10-3 combines with J gene TRBJ2-7; no clear D. V shed 0 bases and J shed 3 bases, with 15 bases lying between them. The CDR3 has 16 amino acids. Germline CDR1 and CDR2: ENHRY and SYGVKD. CDR3 residues: CAISESGSVVGYEQYF. The CDR3 DNA reads as TGTGCCATCAGTGAGTCGGGTTCGGTTGTCGGCTACGAGCAGTACTTC.

The chain carries TRBV9 and TRBJ2-1; D not certain. Germline V gene lookup returns CDR1 SGDLS and CDR2 YYNGEE. The CDR3 runs 18 residues. Trimming stripped 0 bases from V and 0 bases from J, with 16 bases between. The CDR3 is CASSVAYYSRSSYNEQFF. CDR3 in DNA: TGTGCCAGCAGCGTAGCCTATTACTCTCGGAGCTCCTACAATGAGCAGTTCTTC.

This clonotype was seen a few times. V and J are TRBV9 and TRBJ2-1; D not certain. The CDR3 runs to 12 residues. V was clipped by 4 bases and J by 8 bases, with 10 bases between them. CDR1 is SGDLS, CDR2 YYNGEE, per germline. CDR3 sequence reads: CASSSGWDEQFF. The DNA of the CDR3 is TGTGCCAGCAGCTCCGGGTGGGATGAGCAGTTCTTC.

This clonotype was counted at least ten times. V gene TRBV5-1 combines with J gene TRBJ1-4, with D tentatively TRBD1 (6 bases). This CDR3 contains 15 residues. The V gene's germline CDR1 is SGHRS and CDR2 YFSETQ. V shed 4 bases and J shed 0 bases, with 10 bases lying between them. The CDR3 protein is CASSMGHSTNEKLFF. The CDR3 DNA reads as TGCGCCAGCAGCATGGGACATTCAACTAATGAAAAACTGTTTTTT.

The chain joins TRBV20-1 to TRBJ2-1; D not resolved. Germline V gene data show CDR1 as DFQATT and CDR2 as SNEGSKA (reference sequence). The CDR3 length is 13 residues. V shed 4 bases and J shed 6 bases, with 13 bases lying between them. CDR3 residues: CSATRENFNEQFF. The CDR3 nucleotides are TGCAGTGCTACAAGGGAAAACTTCAATGAGCAGTTCTTC.

This clonotype occurred a few times. This chain joins TRBV2 and TRBJ2-3; D is unclear. Germline assignment: CDR1 SNHLY and CDR2 FYNNEI. The CDR3 extends over 13 amino acids. Deletions cut 8 bases from V and 6 bases from J, with 15 bases between. The DNA of the CDR3 is TGTGCCAGCTATGATGCGTCGTCGGATACGCAGTATTTT. Amino acids: CASYDASSDTQYF.

This clonotype was counted a few times. The chain carries TRBV12-3 or TRBV12-4 and TRBJ2-1; D is unclear. The CDR3 runs 10 residues. Trimming stripped 8 bases from V and 7 bases from J, with 6 bases between. The CDR3 loop is CASHKNEQFF. The CDR3 region has the DNA TGTGCCAGCCATAAAAATGAGCAGTTCTTC.

This clonotype turned up a few times. The chain is built from TRBV12-3 or TRBV12-4 and TRBJ2-7; D remains ambiguous. Trimming pared 6 bases from V and 0 bases from J, leaving 9 bases between. The length of the CDR3 is 13 residues. DNA for the CDR3: TGTGCCAGCAGGTCGACGGGCTCCTACGAGCAGTACTTC. It encodes CASRSTGSYEQYF.

The chain recombines TRBV5-5 with TRBJ2-1; 8 positions agree with TRBD1. The CDR3 sequence is 16 residues long. Germline V gene data show CDR1 as SGHKS and CDR2 as YYEKEE (reference sequence). DNA of the CDR3: TGTGCGTGCAGCTCCCGCCAGGGGGCCTCCGTACCTGGGCAGTTCTTC. Its translation: CACSSRQGASVPGQFF.

Concerning this clonotype itself: A single base separates this from a much larger clone, so it may be a read error. The rearrangement joins TRBV27 to TRBJ2-2; possible D gene TRBD1, 6 bases. The CDR3 spans 15 residues. Between the trimmed V and J ends, which lost 4 bases and 1 base, there was a span of 10 bases. CDR1 and CDR2 from the germline V gene are MNHEY and SMNVEV (reference sequence). The CDR3 DNA reads as TGTGCCAGCAGTTCCGGGACATGGAACACCGGGGAGCTGTTTTTT. This codes for CASSSGTWNTGELFF.

This chain joins TRBV4-1 and TRBJ2-5; weak D call: TRBD1 (6 bases). The CDR3 covers 15 residues. The germline gives CDR1 MGHRA, CDR2 YSYEKL. The V end was cut by 1 base, the J end by 2 bases, with 11 bases between. The CDR3 reads CASSQAYREQETQYF. The CDR3 DNA reads as TGCGCCAGCAGCCAAGCCTACAGGGAGCAAGAGACCCAGTACTTC.

This rearrangement joins TRBV5-1 to TRBJ1-2, with 11 bases that match TRBD1. V dropped 0 bases and J dropped 7; count of bases not matched to a gene: 8. CDR3 size: 16 residues. The germline CDR1 and CDR2 sequences are SGHRS and YFSETQ. CDR3 coding DNA: TGCGCCAGCAGCTTGGCCGGACAGGGGGCGCGTGGTGGCTACACCTTC. Protein product: CASSLAGQGARGGYTF.

This clonotype has more than one count but fewer than ten. V and J are TRBV20-1 and TRBJ2-7; TRBD2 matches at 9 bases. CDR1 is DFQATT, CDR2 SNEGSKA, per germline (reference sequence). This CDR3 comprises 15 residues. Germline trimming cut 0 bases from V and 2 bases from J; bases unmatched to any gene: 5. CDR3: CSARDPSGVTYEQYF. DNA for the CDR3: TGCAGTGCTAGAGATCCTAGCGGGGTAACCTACGAGCAGTACTTC.

The table lists this clonotype with a few counts. V and J are TRBV6-5 and TRBJ2-3, with 8 positions matching TRBD2. Germline V gives CDR1 MNHEY, CDR2 SVGAGI. The CDR3 spans 15 residues. Trimming took 4 bases from V and 1 from J; bases not matched to a gene: 4. The CDR3: CASSFGGVGTDTQYF. In DNA, the CDR3 is TGTGCCAGCAGTTTCGGGGGGGTAGGCACAGATACGCAGTATTTT.

There are many counts of this clonotype. This chain links TRBV12-3 or TRBV12-4 with TRBJ1-3; D is unclear. The V end was cut by 4 bases, the J end by 4 bases, with 5 bases between. This CDR3 comprises 12 residues. The CDR3 sequence is CASSSIGNTIYF. The CDR3 DNA follows: TGTGCCAGCAGTTCCATCGGAAACACCATATATTTT.

This clonotype was found a few times. The gene calls are TRBV7-3 and TRBJ2-3; 8 nucleotides match TRBD2. CDR1 SGHTA and CDR2 FQGTGA come from the germline V gene. The CDR3 extends over 15 amino acids. Unmatched junction bases numbered 2, after V lost 1 base and J lost 2 bases. CDR3 protein: CASSLRRGATDTQYF. The CDR3 DNA reads as TGTGCCAGCAGCTTAAGGCGGGGGGCCACAGATACGCAGTATTTT.

This chain uses TRBV5-1 with TRBJ2-5; maybe TRBD1 (6 bases). Trimming removed 5 bases from V and 1 base from J, with 9 bases in between. Germline CDR1 and CDR2: SGHRS and YFSETQ. The CDR3 runs 13 residues. CDR3 in amino acids: CASSWTVQETQYF. CDR3 DNA: TGCGCCAGCAGTTGGACAGTCCAAGAGACCCAGTACTTC.

The V gene is TRBV5-1, the J gene TRBJ2-7; 7 positions match TRBD1. CDR3 length: 14 residues. Germline values: CDR1 SGHRS, CDR2 YFSETQ. The ends lost 5 bases at V and 7 bases at J; junction bases unmatched: 12. In nucleotides, the CDR3 is TGCGCCAGCAGGTTACAGGGGAATACGGGGGAGCAGTACTTC. As protein: CASRLQGNTGEQYF.

This clonotype was picked up a small number of times. The chain carries TRBV7-3 and TRBJ2-2, with 8 bases matching TRBD1. After removal of 2 bases from V and 4 bases from J, the junction contained 9 bases not matched to a gene. Germline V lookup: CDR1 SGHTA, CDR2 FQGTGA. The CDR3 runs to 17 residues. The CDR3 DNA reads as TGTGCCAGCAGCTTATTCTCCGGGACAGGAGCCACCGGGGAGCTGTTTTTT. It yields the protein CASSLFSGTGATGELFF.

The rearrangement joins TRBV7-9 to TRBJ2-5; TRBD1 or TRBD2 may be the D gene (5 bases each). Germline CDR1 SEHNR, CDR2 FQNEAQ (reference sequence). The CDR3 has 16 amino acids. Trimming stripped 1 base from V and 3 bases from J, with 15 bases between. Here the CDR3 DNA reads TGTGCCAGCAGCTTAGGTCCCGGGACCCCAGAAGAGACCCAGTACTTC. Its protein is CASSLGPGTPEETQYF.

In this sample, this clonotype turned up a few times. This rearrangement joins TRBV29-1 to TRBJ2-2, with 7 nucleotides matching TRBD1. This CDR3 contains 17 residues. Germline lookup yields CDR1 SQVTM and CDR2 ANQGSEA. Trimming removed 2 bases from V and 5 bases from J; junction bases left unmatched: 14. CDR3 region: CSVELTPGTVGTGELFF. The CDR3 DNA reads as TGCAGCGTTGAACTTACCCCCGGGACAGTTGGGACCGGGGAGCTGTTTTTT.

The chain recombines TRBV6-1 with TRBJ1-2; maybe TRBD1 (5 bases). Trimming shortened V by 10 bases and J by 4 bases, and 19 bases separated the two germline ends. The CDR3 has 14 amino acids. CDR1 and CDR2 from the germline V gene are MNHNS and SASEGT. As DNA, the CDR3 is TGTGCCACCAAAATAACCCTGGGGCCCTATGGCTACACCTTC. This encodes CATKITLGPYGYTF.

The V call is TRBV27, the J call TRBJ2-5; D may correspond to TRBD1 or TRBD2 (5 bases each). Trimming cost V 4 bases and J 5 bases, with 17 bases left between them. The CDR3 has 15 amino acids. Per the germline V gene, CDR1 is MNHEY and CDR2 is SMNVEV (reference sequence). The CDR3 region is CASSYWGAWGETQYF. In DNA form, the CDR3 reads TGTGCCAGCAGTTACTGGGGCGCCTGGGGGGAGACCCAGTACTTC.